This entry lists 21 T cell receptor beta chains sequenced from one sample in a study of T cell repertoires in cytomegalovirus infection. TCRdb itself ran the reads through MiXCR, one entry per CDR3 protein. The repertoire holds around 490,000 distinct CDR3 sequences, with about 26% as singletons. The specimen sequenced was PBMCs. These receptors were collected from a human donor in good health (CMV status not recorded). Some clones in this sample may be carry-over from other donors' samples.

The genes are TRBV9 and TRBJ2-1; D unresolved. The CDR3 totals 13 residues. Deletions cut 4 bases from V and 3 bases from J, with 8 bases between. Germline V gene sequence: CDR1 SGDLS, CDR2 YYNGEE. Here the CDR3 DNA reads TGTGCCAGCAGCACTCGACGCTACAATGAGCAGTTCTTC. Translating gives CASSTRRYNEQFF. The variable domain in full, completed from reference TRBV9 and TRBJ2-1, reads DSGVTQTPKHLITATGQRVTLRCSPRSGDLSVYWYQQSLDQGLQFLIQYYNGEERAKGNILERFSAQQFPDLHSELNLSSLELGDSALYFCASSTRRYNEQFFGPGTRLTVL.

Concerning this clonotype itself: With a much larger clone just one base away, this may be a read error. The chain uses TRBV7-2 and TRBJ2-5, with a weak D call TRBD1 (6 bases). Looked up from germline, CDR1 is SGHTA and CDR2 is FQGNSA. This CDR3 region has 14 residues. The CDR3 DNA reads as TGTGCCAGCAGCTTAACGAACAGGGAAGAGGCCCAGTACTTC. Amino acids: CASSLTNREEAQYF.

The chain has TRBV7-2 and TRBJ2-2, with D uncertain. The V end lost 1 base, the J end lost 3 bases, and 12 bases lay between the germline ends. Germline V lookup: CDR1 SGHTA, CDR2 FQGNSA. The CDR3 is 16 amino acids. Here the CDR3 DNA reads TGTGCCAGCAGCTTAGTAGGATTAACGGACACCGGGGAGCTGTTTTTT. Its translation: CASSLVGLTDTGELFF.

At least ten counts were recorded for this clonotype. The chain uses TRBV7-2 and TRBJ1-2; D is undetermined. V was pared by 5 bases and J by 6 bases, with 13 bases between. CDR3 length: 13 residues. The germline gives CDR1 SGHTA, CDR2 FQGNSA. Here the CDR3 reads CASSQEGFHGYTF. The CDR3 nucleotides read TGTGCCAGCAGCCAAGAAGGTTTTCATGGCTACACCTTC.

This clonotype was found many times. The chain employs TRBV7-2 and TRBJ2-1, with 7 bases matching TRBD2. Trimming removed 9 bases from V and 2 bases from J; junction bases left unmatched: 13. Germline values: CDR1 SGHTA, CDR2 FQGNSA. This CDR3 region has 16 residues. The DNA for the CDR3 is TGTGCCAGTAAGCTTGAGAACGGGAGGCCCTACAATGAGCAGTTCTTC. Its protein product is CASKLENGRPYNEQFF.

This clonotype turned up a few times. The chain recombines TRBV6-5 with TRBJ2-5; 8 nucleotides align to TRBD2. J lost 3 bases, V lost 3 bases, and 3 bases had no gene match. The CDR3 covers 14 residues. Germline-derived CDR1 and CDR2 are MNHEY and SVGAGI. CDR3 DNA sequence: TGTGCCAGCAGTTATTTTAGCGGGGAAGAGACCCAGTACTTC. Translating it yields CASSYFSGEETQYF.

This clonotype was picked up a small number of times. The rearrangement links TRBV12-3 or TRBV12-4 to TRBJ1-1; D may be TRBD1 (5 bases). The germline V and J ends were trimmed by 2 bases and 3 bases, with 13 bases remaining between them. The CDR3 length is 15 residues. CDR3 nucleotide sequence: TGTGCCAGCAGTTTATTAAAGGGGAGGGACACTGAAGCTTTCTTT. It is translated as CASSLLKGRDTEAFF.

This clonotype has a handful of counts. The rearrangement joins TRBV4-1 to TRBJ2-1; 14 bases match TRBD2. Germline V gene lookup returns CDR1 MGHRA and CDR2 YSYEKL. V shed 3 bases, J shed 8 bases, and the junction held 12 bases outside the gene matches. The CDR3 consists of 18 residues. This CDR3 is CASSHLGLAGARGYEQFF. The CDR3 DNA follows: TGCGCCAGCAGCCACTTGGGACTAGCGGGAGCCAGGGGTTATGAGCAGTTCTTC.

This clonotype appeared many times. The V and J genes are TRBV7-8 and TRBJ2-3, with a possible D match to TRBD2 (6 bases). Per the germline V gene, CDR1 is SGHVS and CDR2 is FQNEAQ. CDR3 length equals 15 residues. Trimming stripped 6 bases from V and 0 bases from J, with 13 bases between. The CDR3 spells CASSLLAASTDTQYF. The CDR3 DNA reads as TGTGCCAGCAGTCTATTAGCGGCTAGCACAGATACGCAGTATTTT.

The chain carries TRBV6-5 and TRBJ2-5; D possibly uses TRBD1 or TRBD2 (5 bases each). Trimming left V 8 bases short and J 5 bases short, with 15 bases between. The V gene's germline CDR1 is MNHEY and CDR2 SVGAGI. The CDR3 contains 13 residues. CDR3 bases: TGTGCCAGCGAGGACATTAGAGGGGAGACCCAGTACTTC. Its translation: CASEDIRGETQYF.

The V gene is TRBV9, the J gene TRBJ2-5, with D possibly called TRBD1 or TRBD2 (5 bases each). There are 14 residues in the CDR3. Deletions cut 1 base from V and 5 bases from J, with 12 bases between. The germline CDR1 and CDR2 sequences are SGDLS and YYNGEE. This CDR3 reads CASSVTGRGETQYF. The CDR3 DNA is TGTGCCAGCAGCGTAACGGGACGCGGGGAGACCCAGTACTTC.

The chain links TRBV7-2 to TRBJ1-2, with TRBD1 identical over 9 bases. The trim removed 2 bases at V and 8 bases at J, leaving 6 bases unmatched. Germline V CDR1 and CDR2: SGHTA, FQGNSA. The CDR3 is 14 amino acids. CDR3 sequence reads: CASSLQQGAQGYTF. In DNA form, the CDR3 reads TGTGCCAGCAGCTTACAACAGGGGGCGCAGGGCTACACCTTC.

This chain uses TRBV4-1 with TRBJ2-1, with D perhaps TRBD2 (5 bases). The CDR3 contains 16 residues. The V end was cut by 2 bases, the J end by 4 bases, with 15 bases between. CDR1 MGHRA and CDR2 YSYEKL come from the germline V gene. This chain's CDR3 is CASSQPLVGDYNEQFF. CDR3 coding DNA: TGCGCCAGCAGCCAACCACTAGTCGGAGATTACAATGAGCAGTTCTTC.

The chain uses TRBV7-9 and TRBJ2-7, with 8 bases matching TRBD1. With 5 bases clipped from V and 3 bases from J, the junction kept 6 bases outside the gene matches. CDR3 length equals 14 residues. Germline V lookup: CDR1 SEHNR, CDR2 FQNEAQ (reference sequence). The CDR3 is CASSTGTGNYEQYF. DNA of the CDR3: TGTGCCAGCAGCACCGGGACAGGAAACTACGAGCAGTACTTC.

The chain employs TRBV24-1 and TRBJ1-4; D ambiguous. Germline V gives CDR1 KGHDR, CDR2 SFDVKD. This CDR3 comprises 17 residues. With 8 bases removed from V and 1 base from J, the gap between germline ends came to 19 bases. The CDR3 nucleotides read TGTGCCACCACGAACCTCGGCGAAAACGAAACTAATGAAAAACTGTTTTTT. Its protein is CATTNLGENETNEKLFF.

This clonotype has ten or more counts. The chain has TRBV12-3 or TRBV12-4 and TRBJ2-6, with D hard to call. V was clipped by 5 bases and J by 9 bases, with 8 bases between them. CDR3 length: 12 residues. The CDR3 region is CASSEGYNVLTF. DNA for the CDR3: TGTGCCAGCAGTGAAGGATACAACGTCCTGACTTTC.

The J gene is TRBJ2-3, the V gene TRBV12-3 or TRBV12-4, with D unclear. The V gene lost 7 bases and the J gene lost 1 base, with 12 bases spanning the gap. The CDR3 consists of 14 residues. The CDR3 coding sequence is TGTGCCAGCAACGCTAGGTATGGCACAGATACGCAGTATTTT. Its protein is CASNARYGTDTQYF.

This clonotype has just a few counts. The V and J genes are TRBV7-2 and TRBJ2-1; 10 bases match TRBD2. The CDR3 extends over 16 amino acids. The germline CDR1 and CDR2 sequences are SGHTA and FQGNSA. V lost 5 bases to trimming and J lost 7 bases; unmatched junction nucleotides: 11. CDR3 in amino acids: CASSRRIAGGMNEQFF. CDR3 in DNA: TGTGCCAGCAGCCGTCGTATAGCGGGAGGTATGAATGAGCAGTTCTTC. Together with reference TRBV7-2 and TRBJ2-1, the CDR3 gives the full variable domain: GAGVSQSPSNKVTEKGKDVELRCDPISGHTALYWYRQSLGQGLEFLIYFQGNSAPDKSGLPSDRFSAERTGGSVSTLTIQRTQQEDSAVYLCASSRRIAGGMNEQFFGPGTRLTVL.

This chain connects TRBV4-1 to TRBJ2-6; 7 bases align to TRBD2. Germline-derived CDR1 and CDR2 are MGHRA and YSYEKL. CDR3 length: 19 residues. Trimming at V came to 0 bases and at J to 0 bases, leaving 8 bases not matched to a gene. The CDR3 sequence is CASSQDGGSLFSGANVLTF. The CDR3 DNA follows: TGCGCCAGCAGCCAAGACGGGGGGTCGCTGTTCTCTGGGGCCAACGTCCTGACTTTC.

This clonotype was counted ten times or more. The chain recombines TRBV11-2 with TRBJ1-5; possible D gene TRBD1, 5 bases. Germline assignment: CDR1 SGHAT and CDR2 FQNNGV. The length of the CDR3 is 13 residues. Between the trimmed V and J ends, which lost 9 bases and 1 base, there was a span of 10 bases. CDR3 DNA: TGTGCCAGTCGGGGCTACAGCAATCAGCCCCAGCATTTT. Protein sequence: CASRGYSNQPQHF.

This chain connects TRBV5-1 to TRBJ2-1; 11 bases fit TRBD2. Per germline, CDR1 SGHRS and CDR2 YFSETQ. V lost 7 bases and J lost 5; bases outside the gene matches: 11. The CDR3 consists of 16 residues. The CDR3 DNA reads as TGCGCCAGCGAACCAACTCCGGGACTAGCGGACAATGAGCAGTTCTTC. Translating gives CASEPTPGLADNEQFF.